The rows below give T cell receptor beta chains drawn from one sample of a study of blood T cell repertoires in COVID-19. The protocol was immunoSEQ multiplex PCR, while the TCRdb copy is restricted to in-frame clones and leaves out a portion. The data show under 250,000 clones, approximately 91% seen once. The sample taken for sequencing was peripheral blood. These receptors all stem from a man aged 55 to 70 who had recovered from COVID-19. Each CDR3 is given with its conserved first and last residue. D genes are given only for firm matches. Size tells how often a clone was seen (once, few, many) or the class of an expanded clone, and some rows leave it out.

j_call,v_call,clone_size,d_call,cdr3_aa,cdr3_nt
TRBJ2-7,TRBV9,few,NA,CASSVEGGIRIYEQYF,TGTGCCAGCAGCGTAGAAGGAGGGATTCGTATTTACGAGCAGTACTTC
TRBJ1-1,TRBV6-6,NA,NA,CASTRTLVLRAFF,TGTGCCAGCACCCGTACCCTTGTCCTGCGGGCTTTCTTT
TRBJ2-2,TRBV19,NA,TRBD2,CASSMVLAGGTGELFF,TGTGCCAGTAGTATGGTACTAGCGGGAGGGACCGGGGAGCTGTTTTTT
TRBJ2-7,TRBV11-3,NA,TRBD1,CASSLYGQGTYEQYF,TGTGCCAGCAGCTTATATGGACAGGGCACCTACGAGCAGTACTTC
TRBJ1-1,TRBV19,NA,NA,CASSIRGYTEAFF,TGTGCCAGTAGTATACGGGGGTACACTGAAGCTTTCTTT
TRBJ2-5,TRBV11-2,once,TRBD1,CASRNPGGGETQYF,TGTGCCAGCAGGAACCCAGGGGGCGGGGAGACCCAGTACTTC
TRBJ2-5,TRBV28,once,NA,CASSLGRLPGETQYF,TGTGCCAGCAGTTTAGGGCGTCTGCCGGGGGAGACCCAGTACTTC
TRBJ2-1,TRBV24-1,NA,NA,CATSDTDWASEQFF,TGTGCCACCAGTGACACCGATTGGGCATCGGAGCAGTTCTTC
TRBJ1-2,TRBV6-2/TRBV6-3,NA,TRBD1,CASSSRGTDYGYTF,TGTGCCAGCAGTTCCAGGGGGACGGACTATGGCTACACCTTC
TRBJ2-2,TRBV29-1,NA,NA,CSVTVQGFPTGELFF,TGCAGCGTCACGGTTCAGGGGTTCCCCACCGGGGAGCTGTTTTTT
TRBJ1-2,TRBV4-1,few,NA,CASSQVYRSDYGYTF,TGCGCCAGCAGCCAAGTGTACAGGTCAGACTATGGCTACACCTTC
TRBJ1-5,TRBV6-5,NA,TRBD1,CASSYQDRGINQPQHF,TGTGCCAGCAGTTATCAGGACAGGGGGATCAATCAGCCCCAGCATTTT
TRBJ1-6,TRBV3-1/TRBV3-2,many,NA,CASSQVGGGSPLHF,TGTGCCAGCAGCCAAGTTGGGGGAGGGTCACCCCTCCACTTT
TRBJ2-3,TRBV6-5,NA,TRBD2,CASSYSASGSSGTQYF,TGTGCCAGCAGTTACTCGGCTAGCGGAAGTTCGGGTACGCAGTATTTT
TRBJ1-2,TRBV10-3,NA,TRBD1,CAITESRQGNAGYTF,TGTGCCATCACAGAAAGTCGACAGGGAAATGCTGGCTACACCTTC
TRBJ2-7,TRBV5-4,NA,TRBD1,CASSTTGAYVEQYF,TGTGCCAGCAGCACTACAGGGGCGTACGTCGAGCAGTACTTC
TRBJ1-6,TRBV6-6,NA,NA,CASLRSPTNSPLHF,TGTGCCAGCCTCCGGAGCCCGACCAATTCACCCCTCCACTTT
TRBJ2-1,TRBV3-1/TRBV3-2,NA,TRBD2,CASSPRGTRYNEQFF,TGTGCCAGCAGCCCTCGGGGGACTAGATACAATGAGCAGTTCTTC
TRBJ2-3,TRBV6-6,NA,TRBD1,CASSWGQVLADTQYF,TGTGCCAGCAGCTGGGGACAGGTGCTAGCAGATACGCAGTATTTT
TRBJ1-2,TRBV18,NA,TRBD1,CASSPQGGNYGYTF,TGTGCCAGCTCACCGCAGGGGGGAAACTATGGCTACACCTTC
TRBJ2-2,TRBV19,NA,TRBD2,CASSRNSGGTGELFF,TGTGCCAGTAGTAGGAATAGCGGGGGCACCGGGGAGCTGTTTTTT
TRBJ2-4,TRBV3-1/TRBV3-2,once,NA,CASSQASLAKNIQYF,TGTGCCAGCAGCCAAGCGAGCCTAGCCAAAAACATTCAGTACTTC
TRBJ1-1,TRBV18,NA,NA,CASSGDRNTEAFF,TGTGCCAGCTCAGGAGACAGGAACACTGAAGCTTTCTTT
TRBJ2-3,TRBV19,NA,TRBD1,CASRDRGDTDTQYF,TGTGCCAGTAGGGACAGGGGGGACACAGATACGCAGTATTTT
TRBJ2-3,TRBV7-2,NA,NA,CASSPRTLDTQYF,TGTGCCAGCAGCCCGAGGACACTTGATACGCAGTATTTT
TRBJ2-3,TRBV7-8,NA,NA,CASSSLRLGTDTQYF,TGTGCCAGCAGCTCCCTTCGGTTGGGCACAGATACGCAGTATTTT
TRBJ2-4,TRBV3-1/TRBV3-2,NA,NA,CASSQNFGAKNIQYF,TGTGCCAGCAGCCAAAATTTCGGGGCCAAAAACATTCAGTACTTC
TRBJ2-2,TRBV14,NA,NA,CASSPSGRGRGGELFF,TGTGCCAGCAGCCCTTCGGGGCGGGGACGAGGCGGGGAGCTGTTTTTT
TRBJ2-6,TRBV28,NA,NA,CASSFGPSGANVLTF,TGTGCCAGCAGTTTTGGGCCTTCTGGGGCCAACGTCCTGACTTTC
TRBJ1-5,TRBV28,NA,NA,CASKPRTALNFNQPQHF,TGTGCCAGCAAACCTAGGACAGCCTTAAACTTCAATCAGCCCCAGCATTTT
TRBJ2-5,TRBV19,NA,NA,CASSIGSGTTPNQETQYF,TGTGCCAGTAGTATAGGAAGCGGAACGACGCCGAACCAAGAGACCCAGTACTTC
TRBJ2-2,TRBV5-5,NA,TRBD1,CASSQVQGAFSTGELFF,TGTGCCAGCAGCCAGGTACAGGGGGCCTTCTCTACCGGGGAGCTGTTTTTT